This T cell receptor beta chain was found in a study of control samples from healthy donors and cancer patients. Germline values: CDR1 LGHNA, CDR2 YSLEER. V lost 1 base and J 0 bases, leaving 6 bases between the germline ends. The CDR3 has 15 residues. TCRdb's copy holds only in-frame clones and misses some; the assay was immunoSEQ multiplex PCR. The data show over 80,000 clones, about four fifths seen once. The source material was blood. This TCR was sampled from a woman aged 25 to 39 in good health. This sequence joins TRBV4-3 and TRBJ2-2; maybe TRBD2 (6 bases). The DNA for the CDR3 is TGCGCCAGCAGCCAAGGACTAGCGAACACCGGGGAGCTGTTTTTT. Translation: CASSQGLANTGELFF.